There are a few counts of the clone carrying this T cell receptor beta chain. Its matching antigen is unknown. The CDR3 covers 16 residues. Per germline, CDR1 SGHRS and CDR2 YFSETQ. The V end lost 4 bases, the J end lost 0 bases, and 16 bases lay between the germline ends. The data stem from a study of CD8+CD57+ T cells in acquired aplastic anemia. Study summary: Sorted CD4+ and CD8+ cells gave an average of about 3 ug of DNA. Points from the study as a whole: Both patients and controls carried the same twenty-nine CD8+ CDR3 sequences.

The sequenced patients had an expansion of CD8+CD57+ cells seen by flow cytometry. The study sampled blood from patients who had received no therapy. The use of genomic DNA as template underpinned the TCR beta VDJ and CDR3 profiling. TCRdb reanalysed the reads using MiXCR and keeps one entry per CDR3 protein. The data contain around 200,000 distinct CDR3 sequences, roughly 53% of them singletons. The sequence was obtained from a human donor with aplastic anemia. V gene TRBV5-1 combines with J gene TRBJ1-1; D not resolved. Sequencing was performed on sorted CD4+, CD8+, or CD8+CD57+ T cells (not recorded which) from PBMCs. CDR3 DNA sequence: TGCGCCAGCAGCCTTCCCCCCGCGGGGATGAACACTGAAGCTTTCTTT. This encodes CASSLPPAGMNTEAFF.